This record concerns one T cell receptor beta chain sequence. Its antigen is not known. Those with chemo-refractory metastatic non-small-cell lung cancer were treated with focal radiation combined with CTLA-4 blockade using ipilimumab. Germline V gene lookup returns CDR1 PRHDT and CDR2 FYEKMQ (reference sequence). The junction had 8 bases not matched to a gene; V was cut back by 4 bases and J by 6 bases. The CDR3 is 15 amino acids. This sample was included in a study of radiotherapy plus CTLA-4 blockade in lung cancer. Repertoires were generated with immunoSEQ multiplex PCR, while TCRdb's copy carries only in-frame clones and drops some. Altogether roughly 70,000 clones are present, around 90% being singletons, with the ten largest covering 35% to 50%. Notes on the study in general: Expansion in blood of tumor-derived TCR clones was seen after radiotherapy plus ipilimumab. According to reports, early shifts in blood T cell clones, alongside interferon-beta, forecast response most accurately.

The chain uses TRBV13 and TRBJ2-7; 11 bases map to TRBD1. The clonotype was recovered from a human donor with non-small cell lung cancer that progressed on radiotherapy plus ipilimumab. The sample consisted of peripheral blood, taken from a patient treated with radiotherapy plus ipilimumab. The CDR3, as DNA: TGTGCCAGCAGCTCACAAGGACAGGGGGCCTCCGAGCAGTACTTC. Translating gives CASSSQGQGASEQYF.